The following is a T cell receptor (beta chain) sequence with its context. This sample is part of a study of blood T cell repertoires in COVID-19. The V end was cut by 2 bases, the J end by 4 bases, with 15 bases between. CDR1 and CDR2 (germline): MDHEN, SYDVKM. The CDR3 spans 16 residues. How the authors handled the data: Amplification with reference gene primers provided the estimates of nucleated cell counts. Using immunoSEQ multiplex PCR, the repertoire was profiled, and TCRdb retains in-frame clones only, with some absent. The V and J calls and clone size were taken over from that table, and D and trimming were inferred from the DNA. The sample includes 200,000 to 250,000 clones, approximately 86% of them seen just once.

The sequencing sample was made of peripheral blood. The sequence came from a woman over 75 with active or convalescent COVID-19. The gene calls are TRBV28 and TRBJ1-5; D gene ambiguous. This CDR3 reads CASSLGRVNLNQPQHF. For the CDR3, the DNA is TGTGCCAGCAGTTTAGGGAGGGTTAACTTAAATCAGCCCCAGCATTTT.